One and the same sample provided the 22 T cell receptor beta chains below, sequenced in a study of blood T cell repertoires in COVID-19. Measured with immunoSEQ multiplex PCR; TCRdb has only the in-frame clones, and not every one. This table has around 80,000 clones, 70% to 85% appearing once. Sequencing was done on a sample of peripheral blood. These receptors came from a human donor in a cohort sampled during active COVID-19.

For this clone: This specimen includes other DNA sequences encoding the same CDR3. The chain has TRBV9 and TRBJ2-1, with 11 nucleotides matching TRBD2. CDR1 is SGDLS, CDR2 YYNGEE, per germline. The CDR3 has 15 residues. V lost 3 bases, J lost 2 bases, and 1 base stayed unmatched. The CDR3 nucleotides are TGTGCCAGCAGCGATAGCGGGGGGGCCTACAATGAGCAGTTCTTC. As protein: CASSDSGGAYNEQFF.

The gene calls are TRBV30 and TRBJ1-1, with D unresolved. Trimming left V 0 bases short and J 4 bases short, with 6 bases between. CDR1 GTSNPN and CDR2 SVGIG come from the germline V gene (reference sequence). The CDR3 sequence is 12 residues long. The CDR3 is CAWSVGVTEAFF. The DNA for the CDR3 is TGTGCCTGGAGTGTGGGAGTCACTGAAGCTTTCTTT. Using reference TRBV30 and TRBJ1-1 for the parts outside the CDR3, the full variable domain is SQTIHQWPATLVQPVGSPLSLECTVEGTSNPNLYWYRQAAGRGLQLLFYSVGIGQISSEVPQNLSASRPQDRQFILSSKKLLLSDSGFYLCAWSVGVTEAFFGQGTRLTVV.

V usage is TRBV3-1 (or the pseudogene TRBV3-2) and J usage is TRBJ1-6; 9 nucleotides match TRBD1. The CDR3 covers 17 residues. Germline CDR1 reads LGHDT; CDR2 reads YNNKEL (reference sequence). The J segment lost 8 bases and the V segment lost 0 bases, leaving 8 bases of the junction unmatched. In DNA, the CDR3 is TGTGCCAGCAGCCAAGACGGGGGGACAGGGCTTTATTCACCCCTCCACTTT. It specifies CASSQDGGTGLYSPLHF.

The sample holds a few counts of this clone. Other DNA sequences in this specimen translate into the identical CDR3. V and J are TRBV19 and TRBJ1-2, with 11 bases aligning to TRBD1. Germline V gives CDR1 LNHDA, CDR2 SQIVND (reference sequence). This CDR3 comprises 13 residues. V lost 8 bases to trimming and J lost 5 bases; unmatched junction nucleotides: 4. CDR3 region: CASGGQGEYGYTF. The CDR3 nucleotides are TGTGCCAGTGGGGGACAGGGGGAATATGGCTACACCTTC. Full variable domain (outside the CDR3, taken from reference TRBV19 and TRBJ1-2): DGGITQSPKYLFRKEGQNVTLSCEQNLNHDAMYWYRQDPGQGLRLIYYSQIVNDFQKGDIAEGYSVSREKKESFPLTVTSAQKNPTAFYLCASGGQGEYGYTFGSGTRLTVV.

This clone was recorded a few times. The chain recombines TRBV9 with TRBJ1-2, with D unclear. Trimming removed 0 bases at V and 4 bases at J, with 7 bases between. Germline V gene sequence: CDR1 SGDLS, CDR2 YYNGEE. This CDR3 has 13 amino acids. The CDR3 DNA reads as TGTGCCAGCAGCGTAGCGACGGGCTATGGCTACACCTTC. Encoded protein: CASSVATGYGYTF.

The rearrangement links TRBV28 to TRBJ1-1; D possibly corresponds to TRBD1 (5 bases). V was cut by 6 bases and J by 1 base, with 12 bases left in between. Germline assignment: CDR1 MDHEN and CDR2 SYDVKM. CDR3 size: 14 residues. This CDR3 reads CASSPPGKNTEAFF. The CDR3 DNA reads TGTGCCAGCAGCCCCCCAGGGAAGAACACTGAAGCTTTCTTT.

In this sample, this clone turned up a few times. The chain is built from TRBV28 and TRBJ1-5; 7 bases match TRBD1. The CDR3 contains 14 residues. V was pared by 5 bases and J by 5 bases, with 6 bases of the junction left unmatched. The germline V gene encodes CDR1 MDHEN and CDR2 SYDVKM. The chain's CDR3 is CASSRDRVDQPQHF. In DNA, the CDR3 is TGTGCCAGCAGTCGCGACAGGGTGGATCAGCCCCAGCATTTT. The complete variable domain, with remaining parts taken from reference TRBV28 and TRBJ1-5, reads DVKVTQSSRYLVKRTGEKVFLECVQDMDHENMFWYRQDPGLGLRLIYFSYDVKMKEKGDIPEGYSVSREKKERFSLILESASTNQTSMYLCASSRDRVDQPQHFGDGTRLSIL.

The V and J genes are TRBV18 and TRBJ1-2, with D maybe TRBD1 (5 bases). The CDR3 is 15 residues long. V dropped 2 bases and J dropped 4 bases, with 14 bases sitting between them. Germline lookup yields CDR1 KGHSH and CDR2 LQKENI. This CDR3 reads CASSPTARALYGYTF. CDR3 DNA: TGTGCCAGCTCACCAACCGCCAGGGCACTCTATGGCTACACCTTC.

The chain carries TRBV6-5 and TRBJ2-7; D is perhaps TRBD1 (6 bases). Trimming removed 6 bases from V and 3 bases from J, with 15 bases in between. In germline, CDR1 is MNHEY, CDR2 SVGAGI. The CDR3 has 14 amino acids. The CDR3 here is CASSYTGSGYEQYF. For the CDR3, the DNA is TGTGCCAGCAGCTACACAGGGTCAGGCTACGAGCAGTACTTC.

This chain links TRBV6-6 with TRBJ2-6, with D possibly TRBD2 on 6 matching bases. V lost 10 bases to trimming and J lost 2 bases, with 9 bases between them. The CDR3 runs 13 residues. CDR1 is MNHNY and CDR2 is SVGAGI in the germline V gene (reference sequence). Here the CDR3 reads CATAGTGANVLTF. DNA of the CDR3: TGTGCCACGGCGGGAACTGGGGCCAACGTCCTGACTTTC.

The CDR3 region is CASSQLPPGEAFF. The CDR3 DNA follows: TGTGCCAGCAGCCAATTACCCCCGGGAGAAGCTTTCTTT. The rearrangement joins TRBV14 to TRBJ1-1; D uncertain. Germline CDR1 reads SGHDN; CDR2 reads FVKESK. The CDR3 is 13 residues long. The ends were cut back, 2 bases at V and 8 bases at J, with 12 bases in the middle.

This chain links TRBV19 with TRBJ1-6; D unresolved. The CDR3 sequence is 14 residues long. CDR1 is LNHDA, CDR2 SQIVND, per germline (reference sequence). Trimming took 3 bases from V and 3 from J, leaving 6 bases between them. As DNA, the CDR3 is TGTGCCAGTAGTATTTCCAGCTATAATTCACCCCTCCACTTT. Residues: CASSISSYNSPLHF.

The gene calls are TRBV5-6 and TRBJ2-5, with 9 bases that match TRBD1. The germline V gene has CDR1 SGHDT and CDR2 YYEEEE. Germline trimming cut 4 bases from V and 5 bases from J; bases unmatched to any gene: 12. This CDR3 spans 16 amino acids. CDR3 nucleotides: TGTGCCAGCAGCAAGTACCGGGACAGGGAGGGCGAGACCCAGTACTTC. Protein: CASSKYRDREGETQYF.

The chain links TRBV10-2 to TRBJ2-7; TRBD1 matches at 7 bases. Germline V CDR1 and CDR2: WSHSY, SAAADI. The CDR3 consists of 13 residues. J was trimmed by 3 bases and V by 7 bases; bases with no gene match: 6. In nucleotides, the CDR3 is TGCGCCAGCAATAATGACAGGGTCTACGAGCAGTACTTC. Its translation: CASNNDRVYEQYF.

The J gene is TRBJ1-6, the V gene TRBV28, with 8 nucleotides matching TRBD1. The CDR3 runs 13 residues. The junction had 2 bases not matched to a gene; V was cut back by 8 bases and J by 5 bases. Looked up from germline, CDR1 is MDHEN and CDR2 is SYDVKM. CDR3 loop: CASRTGNNSPLHF. CDR3 nucleotides: TGTGCCAGCCGGACAGGGAATAATTCACCCCTCCACTTT.

This sequence joins TRBV16 and TRBJ2-5; a possible D gene is TRBD1 (5 bases). The CDR3 has 15 amino acids. Germline V gene sequence: CDR1 KGHSY, CDR2 FQNENV. V was trimmed by 4 bases and J by 0 bases, leaving 12 bases between them. The CDR3 nucleotides are TGTGCCAGCAGCCGACCGACAGCAGACCAAGAGACCCAGTACTTC. Translated: CASSRPTADQETQYF.

The rearrangement uses TRBV23-1 and TRBJ1-5; TRBD1 matches at 9 bases. TRBV23-1 is an ORF, and what it does is uncertain. Trimming removed 0 bases from V and 0 bases from J; junction bases left unmatched: 12. CDR3 length: 20 residues. CDR3 loop: CASSQSGGGQGPYSNQPQHF. The CDR3 DNA sequence: TGCGCCAGCAGTCAATCAGGTGGGGGACAGGGCCCCTATAGCAATCAGCCCCAGCATTTT.

The chain joins TRBV6-5 to TRBJ1-1; a weak D match, TRBD1 (6 bases). Trimming left V 10 bases short and J 0 bases short, with 15 bases between. CDR3 length: 14 amino acids. The germline V gene has CDR1 MNHEY and CDR2 SVGAGI. CDR3 bases: TGTGCCACCTCGGACAGAAATATGAACACTGAAGCTTTCTTT. Its protein is CATSDRNMNTEAFF.

The CDR3 loop is CASSYLQAKNTEAFF. CDR3 in DNA: TGCGCCAGCAGCTACCTTCAGGCGAAGAACACTGAAGCTTTCTTT. The chain carries TRBV5-1 and TRBJ1-1; no reliable D call. Germline-derived CDR1 and CDR2 are SGHRS and YFSETQ. The CDR3 has 15 amino acids. V lost 3 bases and J lost 1, with 13 bases in between.

The rearrangement uses TRBV7-2 and TRBJ1-2, with TRBD1 matching over 8 bases. The CDR3 loop spans 14 amino acids. Looked up from germline, CDR1 is SGHTA and CDR2 is FQGNSA. Trimming took 4 bases from V and 7 from J; bases not matched to a gene: 8. In nucleotides, the CDR3 is TGTGCCAGCAGCTACGGACAGGGTTTGGGTGGCTACACCTTC. Its protein product is CASSYGQGLGGYTF.

This sequence joins TRBV5-6 and TRBJ2-7, with D maybe TRBD1 (6 bases). V shed 4 bases and J shed 5 bases, with 22 bases lying between them. The CDR3 has 16 amino acids. Per germline, CDR1 SGHDT and CDR2 YYEEEE. CDR3 sequence reads: CASSPRWGHSRNEQYF. The CDR3 region has the DNA TGTGCCAGCAGCCCCAGGTGGGGGCACTCGCGAAACGAGCAGTACTTC.

DNA of the CDR3: TGTGCCAGCAGCTTAGCCATCCCGGTGCCCTATGGCTACACCTTC. Translation gives CASSLAIPVPYGYTF. This chain connects TRBV7-9 to TRBJ1-2; D gene uncertain. Germline values: CDR1 SEHNR, CDR2 FQNEAQ (reference sequence). Trimming pared 0 bases from V and 4 bases from J, leaving 12 bases between. The CDR3 extends over 15 amino acids.